A single sample gave rise to the 10 T cell receptor beta chains below, sequenced in a study of cytomegalovirus exposure and HLA in healthy donors. Vbeta (60) and Jbeta (13) primers were used in the PCR. Libraries were prepared by immunoSEQ multiplex PCR; TCRdb keeps only in-frame clonotypes and omits some of them. The sample totals about 65,000 clones. Sequencing input: PBMCs. These receptors originate from a boy under 18 in good health and CMV-seronegative.

V and J are TRBV5-1 and TRBJ2-5, with D possibly being TRBD2 (6 bases). With the DNA end fitting TRBJ2-7 better, the J assignment may be wrong. CDR1 and CDR2 (germline): SGHRS, YFSETQ. This CDR3 is 12 amino acids long. The CDR3: CASKEGDLEQYF. The CDR3 DNA reads TGCGCCAGCAAGGAGGGAGATCTCGAGCAGTACTTC.

The chain has TRBV9 and TRBJ2-5; a possible D gene is TRBD1 (7 bases). Trimming took off 0 bases at V and 7 bases at J, with 19 bases between the two ends. Per the germline V gene, CDR1 is SGDLS and CDR2 is YYNGEE. The CDR3 loop spans 16 amino acids. The CDR3 here is CASSVGGGAGGLTQYF. The CDR3 region has the DNA TGTGCCAGCAGCGTAGGGGGCGGGGCAGGGGGGTTGACCCAGTACTTC.

The V call is TRBV7-9, the J call TRBJ1-1; D is ambiguous. This CDR3 is built from 14 residues. Trimming took 3 bases from V and 0 from J, leaving 8 bases between them. Germline-derived CDR1 and CDR2 are SEHNR and FQNEAQ (reference sequence). DNA for the CDR3: TGTGCCAGCAGCTTTGTGCGGATGAACACTGAAGCTTTCTTT. Translating it yields CASSFVRMNTEAFF.

V gene TRBV5-6 combines with J gene TRBJ1-3; maybe TRBD1 (5 bases). Between the trimmed V and J ends, which lost 2 bases and 7 bases, there was a span of 10 bases. From germline, CDR1 is SGHDT and CDR2 YYEEEE. This CDR3 has 13 residues. CDR3 protein: CASSFKAGNTIYF. The CDR3 coding sequence is TGTGCCAGCAGCTTTAAGGCAGGGAACACCATATATTTT.

The V call is TRBV6-5, the J call TRBJ2-5; D call uncertain. The J call may be wrong; the DNA end is better matched by TRBJ2-7. The germline gives CDR1 MNHEY, CDR2 SVGAGI. The CDR3 runs to 15 residues. The CDR3 loop reads CASSYWPESSYEQYF. The CDR3 coding sequence is TGTGCCAGCAGTTACTGGCCGGAGAGCTCCTACGAGCAGTACTTC.

The rearrangement uses TRBV30 and TRBJ2-1, with TRBD1 matching over 7 bases. The CDR3 extends over 13 amino acids. From germline, CDR1 is GTSNPN and CDR2 SVGIG (reference sequence). V lost 0 bases and J lost 6; bases outside the gene matches: 2. This CDR3 is CAWSVTGVNEQFF. Here the CDR3 DNA reads TGTGCCTGGAGTGTAACAGGGGTCAATGAGCAGTTCTTC.

The chain combines TRBV5-1 with TRBJ1-1, with D hard to call. Per the germline V gene, CDR1 is SGHRS and CDR2 is YFSETQ. The V and J ends lost 2 bases and 3 bases respectively, with 5 bases between them. CDR3 length equals 12 residues. CDR3 bases: TGCGCCAGCAGCTTAACAGACACTGAAGCTTTCTTT. Protein product: CASSLTDTEAFF.

The V call is TRBV25-1, the J call TRBJ2-5; 7 positions match TRBD1. The tail of the sequence fits TRBJ2-7 better, so the J call may be wrong. The CDR3 has 15 amino acids. The germline gives CDR1 MGHDK, CDR2 SYGVNS. As DNA, the CDR3 is TGTGCCAGCAGTGCGCTGCCGGGACAGTCTTACGAGCAGTACTTC. Translation: CASSALPGQSYEQYF.

The chain recombines TRBV5-1 with TRBJ1-1; D is uncertain. V gave up 0 bases and J gave up 6 bases, with 9 bases separating them. Germline V gives CDR1 SGHRS, CDR2 YFSETQ. This CDR3 region has 13 residues. In DNA, the CDR3 is TGCGCCAGCAGCTTGGTGTACGGGGCTGAAGCTTTCTTT. This encodes CASSLVYGAEAFF.

The chain carries TRBV25-1 and TRBJ1-1; TRBD1 matches at 8 bases. J lost 5 bases, V lost 3 bases, and 2 bases had no gene match. Germline CDR1 is MGHDK and CDR2 is SYGVNS. CDR3 length: 13 residues. The CDR3 is CASSDRQGTEAFF. The CDR3 DNA reads as TGTGCCAGCAGTGACCGACAGGGGACTGAAGCTTTCTTT.